These T cell receptor beta chains were read from a single sample in a study of blood T cell repertoires in COVID-19. Only in-frame clones appear in the TCRdb table, and some are missing; sequencing was by immunoSEQ multiplex PCR. The sample lists about 280,000 clones; roughly 85% were seen once. The sequenced material came from PBMCs or T cells enriched from blood (not recorded which). Source of these receptors: a man aged 35 to 55 who had been exposed to COVID-19. CDR3s include the opening cysteine and the closing phenylalanine or tryptophan. A D gene is named only where the DNA matches it firmly. Clone size appears in some rows only: once, few, many, or a class for an expanded clone.

clone_size j_call d_call v_call cdr3_nt cdr3_aa
- TRBJ1-2 TRBD1 TRBV5-1 TGCGCCAGCAGCTCTGGGACAGGGTTGTCTAACTATGGCTACACCTTC CASSSGTGLSNYGYTF
- TRBJ2-3 TRBD1 TRBV5-4 TGTGCCAGCAGTCAGGACAGGGGCACAGATACGCAGTATTTT CASSQDRGTDTQYF
- TRBJ2-1 TRBD2 TRBV5-8 TGTGCCAGCAGCATCGGGACTAGCGGGTACAATGAGCAGTTCTTC CASSIGTSGYNEQFF
- TRBJ2-1 TRBD2 TRBV6-4 TGTGCCAGCAGCAGCGGGAGGAACAATGAGCAGTTCTTC CASSSGRNNEQFF
- TRBJ2-1 - TRBV7-9 TGTGCCAGCAGCTGGGGCACTAGCTCCGGCGATGAGCAGTTCTTC CASSWGTSSGDEQFF
- TRBJ1-4 TRBD1 TRBV4-2 TGTGCCAGCAGCCAAGATATGGACAGGGGGCGCGGAAAACTGTTTTTT CASSQDMDRGRGKLFF
- TRBJ1-1 - TRBV9 TGTGCCAGCAGCGTATCCCTCCAGGGCACTGAAGCTTTCTTT CASSVSLQGTEAFF
- TRBJ1-6 - TRBV30 TGTGCCTGGTCGGGGTCGAAGGCACCCCTCCACTTT CAWSGSKAPLHF
- TRBJ1-2 TRBD1 TRBV7-8 TGTGCCAGCAGCTCGGACAGGGGGCATGGCTACACCTTC CASSSDRGHGYTF
once TRBJ2-5 TRBD2 TRBV29-1 TGCAGCGTTGCCAATAGCGGGAGGGGGGCAGAGACCCAGTACTTC CSVANSGRGAETQYF
- TRBJ2-7 TRBD2 TRBV13 TGTGCCAGCAGCTCGGGACTAGCGGGGTCGGGGCGGTCCTACGAGCAGTACTTC CASSSGLAGSGRSYEQYF
- TRBJ2-7 TRBD1 TRBV4-1 TGCGCCAGCAGCCATCTAAACCCGGGACAGAATCCCTACGAGCAGTACTTC CASSHLNPGQNPYEQYF
- TRBJ1-1 TRBD1 TRBV2 TGTGCCAGCAATACACAGGGGGCGCGTACTGAAGCTTTCTTT CASNTQGARTEAFF
once TRBJ2-1 - TRBV27 TGTGCCAGCAGTTTACCCAACAATGAGCAGTTCTTC CASSLPNNEQFF
- TRBJ1-5 - TRBV27 TGTGCCAGCAGTTTGTCGAGGGGGGGCGGGCAGCCCCAGCATTTT CASSLSRGGGQPQHF
- TRBJ1-5 - TRBV30 TGTGCCTGGAGTGTCTCAGGCGAGCCCCAGCATTTT CAWSVSGEPQHF
- TRBJ2-7 TRBD1 TRBV19 TGTGCCAGTAGTTTGACCGTTGCCGGGACAGGGTACGAGCAGTACTTC CASSLTVAGTGYEQYF
- TRBJ1-5 TRBD1 TRBV30 TGTGCCTGGAGTGTCGCCCGTTCGGACAGGGGATCCTATCAGCCCCAGCATTTT CAWSVARSDRGSYQPQHF
- TRBJ1-1 - TRBV29-1 TGCAGCGTTGTTGAAAGTAACAGCGGCACTGAAGCTTTCTTT CSVVESNSGTEAFF
- TRBJ2-2 - TRBV2 TGTGCCAGCGGAGGGGGCGCCCCCGGGGAGCTGTTTTTT CASGGGAPGELFF
- TRBJ2-1 - TRBV5-1 TGCGCCAGCAGCTTGGGAGGAGTTGAACAGTTCTTC CASSLGGVEQFF
few TRBJ2-7 TRBD2 TRBV11-2 TGTGCCAGCAGCAAAAGGACTAGCGGGCCTAGCTCCTACGAGCAGTACTTC CASSKRTSGPSSYEQYF
- TRBJ1-2 TRBD1 TRBV10-3 TGTGCCATCAGTGAGATATTGGGACAGGTGGATGGCTACACCTTC CAISEILGQVDGYTF
- TRBJ2-5 TRBD2 TRBV19 TGTGCCAGTAGCGTTAGCGGGAGACTCCCCAGCGAGACCCAGTACTTC CASSVSGRLPSETQYF
- TRBJ1-5 - TRBV5-5 TGTGCCAGCAGCCGTAGTCGGAGTGGCAATCAGCCCCAGCATTTT CASSRSRSGNQPQHF
- TRBJ1-1 TRBD1 TRBV10-3 TGTGCCATCAGTGATAGGGGGCTTAGAGCTTTCTTT CAISDRGLRAFF
- TRBJ2-2 - TRBV6-6 TGTGCCAGCATCCGATCCCGGCCAGGGGGGCGTCGGACCGGGGAGCTGTTTTTT CASIRSRPGGRRTGELFF
- TRBJ2-3 TRBD2 TRBV10-1 TGCGCCAGCAGTGATAGACTAGCGGGAGGGCCAGATACGCAGTATTTT CASSDRLAGGPDTQYF
- TRBJ2-3 - TRBV9 TGTGCCAGCAGCATCAGCGGGCGAGGGGATACGCAGTATTTT CASSISGRGDTQYF
- TRBJ2-5 TRBD1 TRBV7-9 TGTGCCAGCAGCCACAGGGGGCTCGTAAAGACCCAGTACTTC CASSHRGLVKTQYF
- TRBJ2-2 - TRBV10-3 TGTGCCTCCCAAGACACCTTAACGAACACCGGGGAGCTGTTTTTT CASQDTLTNTGELFF